One and the same sample provided the 9 T cell receptor beta chains below, sequenced in a study of OX40 agonist ivuxolimab in advanced cancers. The data were produced by immunoSEQ multiplex PCR, yet TCRdb's version contains in-frame clones alone and is incomplete. The sample carries about 82,000 clones, just under 95% recorded once. The starting material was CD4+ or CD8+ T cells sorted from blood, obtained in a trial of the OX40 agonist ivuxolimab. These receptors were taken from an adult with an advanced solid tumor such as melanoma, head and neck, liver or kidney cancer.

V and J are TRBV4-2 and TRBJ2-3; tentatively, D is TRBD1 (6 bases). The CDR3 covers 15 residues. Germline assignment: CDR1 LGHNA and CDR2 YNFKEQ. V lost 4 bases, J lost 2 bases, and 13 bases lay in between. The CDR3 reads CASSLALGHTDTQYF. The CDR3 DNA reads TGTGCCAGCAGCCTCGCCCTGGGACACACAGATACGCAGTATTTT.

The chain uses TRBV7-3 and TRBJ1-5; no firm D call. Germline V lookup: CDR1 SGHTA, CDR2 FQGTGA. The CDR3 consists of 11 residues. Trimming removed 1 base at V and 5 bases at J, with 0 bases between. CDR3 sequence: CASSLNQPQHF. CDR3 in DNA: TGTGCCAGCAGCTTAAATCAGCCCCAGCATTTT.

V gene TRBV5-6 combines with J gene TRBJ1-1; no clear D gene. The CDR3 spans 15 residues. Germline V gives CDR1 SGHDT, CDR2 YYEEEE. The V end lost 0 bases, the J end lost 1 base, and 10 bases lay between the germline ends. This CDR3 reads CASSLAKGRNTEAFF. DNA of the CDR3: TGTGCCAGCAGCTTGGCGAAGGGCCGGAACACTGAAGCTTTCTTT.

The rearrangement links TRBV15 to TRBJ1-1; 8 positions match TRBD1. This CDR3 is 15 amino acids long. Germline CDR1 LNHNV, CDR2 YYDKDF (reference sequence). Trimming at V came to 5 bases and at J to 4 bases, leaving 9 bases not matched to a gene. For the CDR3, the DNA is TGTGCCACCAGCGTCCGACAGGGGAGGGCCACTGAAGCTTTCTTT. Translation gives CATSVRQGRATEAFF. The full variable domain, completed using reference TRBV15 and TRBJ1-1, is DAMVIQNPRYQVTQFGKPVTLSCSQTLNHNVMYWYQQKSSQAPKLLFHYYDKDFNNEADTPDNFQSRRPNTSFCFLDIRSPGLGDTAMYLCATSVRQGRATEAFFGQGTRLTVV.

As concerns this clone: Other DNA sequences of this sample code for an identical CDR3. Here the CDR3 DNA reads TGTGCCAGCAGCGTAGATCCGAGCTCCTACAATGAGCAGTTCTTC. Protein: CASSVDPSSYNEQFF. This rearrangement joins TRBV9 to TRBJ2-1; D not certain. Germline V lookup: CDR1 SGDLS, CDR2 YYNGEE. The CDR3 totals 15 residues. The V end was cut by 0 bases, the J end by 0 bases, with 7 bases between.

The rearrangement joins TRBV19 to TRBJ1-1; TRBD1 agrees at 9 bases. The CDR3 loop spans 18 amino acids. The V segment lost 1 base and the J segment 4 bases; nucleotides outside the gene matches: 13. Germline V CDR1 and CDR2: LNHDA, SQIVND (reference sequence). CDR3 bases: TGTGCCAGTAGTATAGCATCCGGGACAGGGAAGGGGATCACTGAAGCTTTCTTT. It encodes CASSIASGTGKGITEAFF.

V and J are TRBV25-1 and TRBJ2-2; 9 bases fit TRBD2. Germline loops: CDR1 MGHDK, CDR2 SYGVNS. The CDR3 is 14 residues long. The J segment lost 6 bases and the V segment lost 3 bases, leaving 2 bases of the junction unmatched. The CDR3 nucleotides are TGTGCCAGCAGTGATGCGGGAGGGTCCGGGGAGCTGTTTTTT. Protein product: CASSDAGGSGELFF.

This chain joins TRBV2 and TRBJ2-5; 7 bases are shared with TRBD1. The germline V gene encodes CDR1 SNHLY and CDR2 FYNNEI. The CDR3 has 13 amino acids. The junction had 2 bases not matched to a gene; V was cut back by 6 bases and J by 1 base. CDR3 DNA: TGTGCCAGCAGGAGACAGGGCCAAGAGACCCAGTACTTC. This translates into CASRRQGQETQYF.

The chain combines TRBV10-3 with TRBJ2-2; 9 nucleotides match TRBD1. J gave up 4 bases and V 7 bases, and 7 bases lay outside the gene matches. The CDR3 is made up of 15 amino acids. CDR1 is ENHRY and CDR2 is SYGVKD in the germline V gene. CDR3 nucleotide sequence: TGTGCCATCAAAGGACAGGGGATAGCCACCGGGGAGCTGTTTTTT. Translating gives CAIKGQGIATGELFF.